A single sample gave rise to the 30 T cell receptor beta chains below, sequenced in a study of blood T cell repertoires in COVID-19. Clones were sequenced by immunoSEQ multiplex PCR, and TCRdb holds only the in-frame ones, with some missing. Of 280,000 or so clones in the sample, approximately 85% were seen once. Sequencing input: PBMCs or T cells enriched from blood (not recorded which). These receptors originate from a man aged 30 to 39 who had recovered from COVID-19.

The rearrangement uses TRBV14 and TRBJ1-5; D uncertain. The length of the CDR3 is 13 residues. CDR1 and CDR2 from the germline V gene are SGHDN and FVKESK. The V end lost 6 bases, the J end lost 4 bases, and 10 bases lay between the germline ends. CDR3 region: CASSQQNNQPQHF. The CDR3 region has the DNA TGTGCCAGCAGTCAACAGAATAATCAGCCCCAGCATTTT.

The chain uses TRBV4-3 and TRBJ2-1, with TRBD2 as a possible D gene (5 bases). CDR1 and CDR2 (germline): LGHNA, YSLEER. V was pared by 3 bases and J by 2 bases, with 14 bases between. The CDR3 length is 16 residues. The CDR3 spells CASSHVSDSTYNEQFF. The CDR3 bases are TGCGCCAGCAGCCACGTTAGCGATTCAACCTACAATGAGCAGTTCTTC.

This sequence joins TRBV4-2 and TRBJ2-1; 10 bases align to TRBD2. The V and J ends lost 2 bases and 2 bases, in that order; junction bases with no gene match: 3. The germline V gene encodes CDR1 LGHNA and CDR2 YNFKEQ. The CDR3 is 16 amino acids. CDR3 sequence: CASSQNLAGAYNEQFF. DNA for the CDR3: TGTGCCAGCAGCCAAAATCTAGCGGGGGCCTACAATGAGCAGTTCTTC.

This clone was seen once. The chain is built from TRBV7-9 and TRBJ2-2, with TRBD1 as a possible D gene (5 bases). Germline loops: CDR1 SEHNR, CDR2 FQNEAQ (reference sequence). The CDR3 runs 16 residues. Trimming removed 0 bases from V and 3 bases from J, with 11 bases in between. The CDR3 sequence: CASSLAWQGYTGELFF. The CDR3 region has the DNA TGTGCCAGCAGCTTAGCGTGGCAGGGTTACACCGGGGAGCTGTTTTTT.

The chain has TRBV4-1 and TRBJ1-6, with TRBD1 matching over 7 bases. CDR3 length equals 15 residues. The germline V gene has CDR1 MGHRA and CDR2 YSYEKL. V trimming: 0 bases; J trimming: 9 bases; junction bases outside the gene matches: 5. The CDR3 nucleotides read TGCGCCAGCAGCCAAGAACAAGGGGGCCGTTCACCCCTCCACTTT. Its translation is CASSQEQGGRSPLHF.

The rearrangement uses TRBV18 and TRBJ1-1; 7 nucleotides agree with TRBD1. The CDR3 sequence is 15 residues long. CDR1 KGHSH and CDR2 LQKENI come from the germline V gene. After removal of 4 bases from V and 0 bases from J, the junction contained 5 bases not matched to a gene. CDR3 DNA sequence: TGTGCCAGCTCACAGGAGCAGGGGGTGAACACTGAAGCTTTCTTT. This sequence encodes CASSQEQGVNTEAFF.

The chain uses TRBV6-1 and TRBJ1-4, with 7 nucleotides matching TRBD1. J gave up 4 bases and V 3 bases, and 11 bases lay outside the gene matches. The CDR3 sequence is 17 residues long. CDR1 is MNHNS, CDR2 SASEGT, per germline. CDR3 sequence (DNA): TGTGCCAGCAGTGATCGACGTCACAGGGGTCTTAATGAAAAACTGTTTTTT. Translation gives CASSDRRHRGLNEKLFF.

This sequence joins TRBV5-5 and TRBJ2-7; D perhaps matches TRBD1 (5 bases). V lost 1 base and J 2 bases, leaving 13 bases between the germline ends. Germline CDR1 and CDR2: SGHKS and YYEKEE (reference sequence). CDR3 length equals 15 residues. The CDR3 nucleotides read TGTGCCAGCAGCTTGAGGGCAGGGAACGCCTACGAGCAGTACTTC. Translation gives CASSLRAGNAYEQYF.

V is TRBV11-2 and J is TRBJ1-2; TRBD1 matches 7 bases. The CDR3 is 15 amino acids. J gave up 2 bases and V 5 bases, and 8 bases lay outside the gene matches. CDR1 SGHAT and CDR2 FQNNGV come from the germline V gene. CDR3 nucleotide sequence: TGTGCCAGCAGCGTGAGGGGGCATGTGAACTATGGCTACACCTTC. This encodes CASSVRGHVNYGYTF.

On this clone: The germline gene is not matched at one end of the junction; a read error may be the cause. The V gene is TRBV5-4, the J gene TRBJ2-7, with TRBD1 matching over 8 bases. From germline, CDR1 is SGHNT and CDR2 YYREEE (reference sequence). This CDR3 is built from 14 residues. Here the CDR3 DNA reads TGTGCCAGCAGCTTGGCTGGGACCAGGGGGCATCTGGACTTC. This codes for CASSLAGTRGHLDF.

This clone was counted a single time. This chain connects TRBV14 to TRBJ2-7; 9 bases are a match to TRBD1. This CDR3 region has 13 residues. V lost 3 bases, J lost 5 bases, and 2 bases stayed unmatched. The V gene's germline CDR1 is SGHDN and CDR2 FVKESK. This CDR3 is CASSQGQGHEQYF. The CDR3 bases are TGTGCCAGCAGCCAGGGACAGGGCCACGAGCAGTACTTC.

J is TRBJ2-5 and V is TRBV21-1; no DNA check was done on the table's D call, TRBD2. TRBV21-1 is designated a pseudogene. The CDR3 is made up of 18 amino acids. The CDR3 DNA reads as TGTGCCAGCAGCAAAGAGGTGCAGCGGGGGGGAACCAGGTCGACCCAGTACTTC. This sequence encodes CASSKEVQRGGTRSTQYF.

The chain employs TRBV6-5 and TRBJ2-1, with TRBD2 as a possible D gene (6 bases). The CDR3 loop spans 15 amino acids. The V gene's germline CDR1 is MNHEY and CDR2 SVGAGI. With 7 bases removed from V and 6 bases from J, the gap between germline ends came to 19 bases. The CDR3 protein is CASNLRGGRLNEQFF. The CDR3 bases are TGTGCCAGCAACCTAAGGGGAGGCCGACTCAATGAGCAGTTCTTC.

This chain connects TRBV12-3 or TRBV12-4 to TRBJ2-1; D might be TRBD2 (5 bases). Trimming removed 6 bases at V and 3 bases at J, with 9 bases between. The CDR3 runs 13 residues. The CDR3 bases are TGTGCCAGCAGGGCCGGGAACTACAATGAGCAGTTCTTC. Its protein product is CASRAGNYNEQFF.

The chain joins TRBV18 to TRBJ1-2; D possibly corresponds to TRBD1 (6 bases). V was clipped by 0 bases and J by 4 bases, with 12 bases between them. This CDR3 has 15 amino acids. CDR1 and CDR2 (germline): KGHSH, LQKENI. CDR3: CASSPPAGVIYGYTF. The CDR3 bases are TGTGCCAGCTCACCACCGGCAGGGGTGATCTATGGCTACACCTTC.

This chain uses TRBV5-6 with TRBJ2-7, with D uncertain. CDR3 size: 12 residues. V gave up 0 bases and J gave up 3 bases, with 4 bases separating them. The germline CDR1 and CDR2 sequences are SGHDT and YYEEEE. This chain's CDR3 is CASSLGGYEQYF. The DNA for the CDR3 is TGTGCCAGCAGCTTGGGCGGCTACGAGCAGTACTTC.

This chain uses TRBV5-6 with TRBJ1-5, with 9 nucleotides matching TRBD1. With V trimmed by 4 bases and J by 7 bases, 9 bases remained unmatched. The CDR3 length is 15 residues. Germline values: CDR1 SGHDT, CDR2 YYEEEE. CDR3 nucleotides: TGTGCCAGCAGCAAGGGACAGGGTGTACGACAGCCCCAGCATTTT. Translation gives CASSKGQGVRQPQHF.

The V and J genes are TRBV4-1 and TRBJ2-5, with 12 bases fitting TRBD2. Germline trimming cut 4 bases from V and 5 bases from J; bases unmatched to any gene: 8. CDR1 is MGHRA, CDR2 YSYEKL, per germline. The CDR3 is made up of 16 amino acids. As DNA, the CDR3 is TGCGCCAGCAGCCGCACCACTAGCGGGGGGTCGGAGACCCAGTACTTC. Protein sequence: CASSRTTSGGSETQYF.

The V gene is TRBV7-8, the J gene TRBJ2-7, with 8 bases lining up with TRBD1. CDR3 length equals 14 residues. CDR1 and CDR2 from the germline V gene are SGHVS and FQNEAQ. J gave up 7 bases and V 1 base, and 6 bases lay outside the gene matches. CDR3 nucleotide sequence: TGTGCCAGCAGCTTAGGACAGGGGTCGCGGGAGCAGTACTTC. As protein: CASSLGQGSREQYF.

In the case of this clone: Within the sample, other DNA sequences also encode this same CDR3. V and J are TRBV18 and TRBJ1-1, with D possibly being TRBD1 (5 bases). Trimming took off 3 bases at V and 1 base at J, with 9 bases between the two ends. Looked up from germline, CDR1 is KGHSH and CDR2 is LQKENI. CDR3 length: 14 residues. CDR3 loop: CASSPARENTEAFF. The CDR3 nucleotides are TGTGCCAGCTCACCTGCCAGGGAGAACACTGAAGCTTTCTTT. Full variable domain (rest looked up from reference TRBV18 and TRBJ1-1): NAGVMQNPRHLVRRRGQEARLRCSPMKGHSHVYWYRQLPEEGLKFMVYLQKENIIDESGMPKERFSAEFPKEGPSILRIQQVVRGDSAAYFCASSPARENTEAFFGQGTRLTVV.

CDR3 in DNA: TGTGCCAGCAGCTCAGGGTCGGGCAATGAGCAGTTCTTC. Amino acid sequence: CASSSGSGNEQFF. The V gene is TRBV7-3, the J gene TRBJ2-1, with D possibly being TRBD1 (5 bases). The V gene lost 4 bases and the J gene lost 6 bases, with 10 bases spanning the gap. This CDR3 is 13 amino acids long. Germline V CDR1 and CDR2: SGHTA, FQGTGA.

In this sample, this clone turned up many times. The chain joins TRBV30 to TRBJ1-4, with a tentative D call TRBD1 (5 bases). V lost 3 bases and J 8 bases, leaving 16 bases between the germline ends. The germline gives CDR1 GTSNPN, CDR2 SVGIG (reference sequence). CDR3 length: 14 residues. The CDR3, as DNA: TGTGCCTGGAGCGAGCGTGGGCGGGGGGAAAAACTGTTTTTT. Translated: CAWSERGRGEKLFF.

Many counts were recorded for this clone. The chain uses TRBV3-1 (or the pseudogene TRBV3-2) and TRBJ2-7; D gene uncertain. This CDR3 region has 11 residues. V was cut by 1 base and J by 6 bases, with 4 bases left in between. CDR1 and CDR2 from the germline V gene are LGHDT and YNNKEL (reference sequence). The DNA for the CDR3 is TGTGCCAGCAGCCAAGTCGGCGAGCAGTACTTC. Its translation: CASSQVGEQYF.

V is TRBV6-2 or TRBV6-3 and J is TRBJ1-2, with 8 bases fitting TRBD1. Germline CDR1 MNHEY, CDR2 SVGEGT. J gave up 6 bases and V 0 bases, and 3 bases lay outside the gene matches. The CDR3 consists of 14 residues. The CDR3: CASSYSTGANGYTF. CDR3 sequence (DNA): TGTGCCAGCAGTTACTCGACAGGGGCCAATGGCTACACCTTC.

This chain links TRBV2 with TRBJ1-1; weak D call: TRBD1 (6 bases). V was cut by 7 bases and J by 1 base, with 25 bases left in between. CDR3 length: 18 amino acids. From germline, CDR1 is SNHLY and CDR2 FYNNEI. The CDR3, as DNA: TGTGCCAGCACCTCACCGACGGACAGTCCGAGGAGGAACACTGAAGCTTTCTTT. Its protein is CASTSPTDSPRRNTEAFF.

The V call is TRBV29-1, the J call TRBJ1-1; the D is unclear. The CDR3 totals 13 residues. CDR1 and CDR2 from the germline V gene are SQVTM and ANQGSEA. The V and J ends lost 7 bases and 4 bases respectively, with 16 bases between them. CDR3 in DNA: TGCAGCGGCAGGCGCGGGTCAGGCACTGAAGCTTTCTTT. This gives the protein CSGRRGSGTEAFF.

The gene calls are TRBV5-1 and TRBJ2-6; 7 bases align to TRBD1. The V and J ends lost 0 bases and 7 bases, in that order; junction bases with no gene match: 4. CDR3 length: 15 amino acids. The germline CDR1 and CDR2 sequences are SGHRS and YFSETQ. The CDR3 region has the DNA TGCGCCAGCAGCTTGGAAAAGGGGGCTGCCAACGTCCTGACTTTC. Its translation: CASSLEKGAANVLTF.

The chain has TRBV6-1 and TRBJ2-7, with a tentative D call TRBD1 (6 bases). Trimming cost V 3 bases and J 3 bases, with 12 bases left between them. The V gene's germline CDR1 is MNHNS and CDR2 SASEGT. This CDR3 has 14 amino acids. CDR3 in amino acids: CASSEGASLYEQYF. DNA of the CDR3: TGTGCCAGCAGTGAGGGGGCTAGTCTCTACGAGCAGTACTTC.

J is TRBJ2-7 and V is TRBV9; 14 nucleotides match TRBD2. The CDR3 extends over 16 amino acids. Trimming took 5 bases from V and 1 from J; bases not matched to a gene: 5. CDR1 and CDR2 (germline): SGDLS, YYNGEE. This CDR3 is CASSEGLAGVSYEQYF. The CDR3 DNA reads TGTGCCAGCAGTGAGGGACTAGCGGGGGTGTCCTACGAGCAGTACTTC.

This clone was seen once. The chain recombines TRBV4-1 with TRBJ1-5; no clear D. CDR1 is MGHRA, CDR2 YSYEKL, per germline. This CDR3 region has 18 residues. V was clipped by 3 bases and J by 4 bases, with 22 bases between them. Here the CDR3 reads CASSHLPTTIAGNQPQHF. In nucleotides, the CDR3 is TGCGCCAGCAGCCACTTACCCACGACGATTGCGGGAAATCAGCCCCAGCATTTT.